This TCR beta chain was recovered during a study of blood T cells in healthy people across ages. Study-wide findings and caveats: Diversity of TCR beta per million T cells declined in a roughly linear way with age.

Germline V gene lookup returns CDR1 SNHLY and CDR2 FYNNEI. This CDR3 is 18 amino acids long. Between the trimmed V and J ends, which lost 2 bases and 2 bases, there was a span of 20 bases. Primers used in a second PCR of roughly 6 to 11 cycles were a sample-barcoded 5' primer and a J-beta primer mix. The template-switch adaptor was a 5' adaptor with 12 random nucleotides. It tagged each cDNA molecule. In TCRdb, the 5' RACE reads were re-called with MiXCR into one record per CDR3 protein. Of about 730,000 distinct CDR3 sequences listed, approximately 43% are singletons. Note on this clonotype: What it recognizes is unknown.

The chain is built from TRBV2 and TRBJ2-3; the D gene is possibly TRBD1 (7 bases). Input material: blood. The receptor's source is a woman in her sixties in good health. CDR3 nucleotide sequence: TGTGCCAGCAGTGAACAAGGAGGGGGCGGTCTCCTCACAGATACGCAGTATTTT. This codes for CASSEQGGGGLLTDTQYF.